This T cell receptor (beta chain) emerged from a study of OX40 agonist ivuxolimab in advanced cancers. Trimming took off 4 bases at V and 0 bases at J, with 5 bases between the two ends. The CDR3 loop spans 13 amino acids. Per germline, CDR1 SGHRS and CDR2 YFSETQ. TCRdb's table, derived via immunoSEQ multiplex PCR, lists solely in-frame clones and lacks some. Here the sample spans about 90,000 clones, 87% being singletons. The sequences come from CD4+ or CD8+ T cells sorted from blood, collected in a trial of the OX40 agonist ivuxolimab. The clonotype originates from an adult with an advanced solid tumor such as melanoma, head and neck, liver or kidney cancer. The chain uses TRBV5-1 and TRBJ1-5; D gene unclear. The CDR3 region has the DNA TGCGCCAGCAGCCGAGATAGCAATCAGCCCCAGCATTTT. Translated: CASSRDSNQPQHF.